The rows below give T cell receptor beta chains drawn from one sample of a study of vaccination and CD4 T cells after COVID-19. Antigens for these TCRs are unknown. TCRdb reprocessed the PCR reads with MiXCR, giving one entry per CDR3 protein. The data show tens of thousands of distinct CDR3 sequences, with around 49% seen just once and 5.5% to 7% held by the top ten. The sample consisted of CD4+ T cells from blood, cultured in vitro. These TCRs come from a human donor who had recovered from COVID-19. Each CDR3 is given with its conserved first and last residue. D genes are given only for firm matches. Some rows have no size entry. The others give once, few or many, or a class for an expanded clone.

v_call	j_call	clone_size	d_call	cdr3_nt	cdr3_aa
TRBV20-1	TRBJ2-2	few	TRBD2	TGCAGTGCTAGGGGACTAGCGGGAGGGCCGGGAACCGGGGAGCTGTTTTTT	CSARGLAGGPGTGELFF
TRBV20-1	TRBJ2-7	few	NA	TGCAGTGCTCACAAGATTTACGAGCAGTACTTC	CSAHKIYEQYF
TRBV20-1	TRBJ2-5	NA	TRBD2	TGCAGTGCTAGAGATGCGGGAGTGGCTGTTAGCGAGACCCAGTACTTC	CSARDAGVAVSETQYF
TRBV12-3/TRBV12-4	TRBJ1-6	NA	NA	TGTGCCAGCAGGCTTTTCCGAACAGGGTTGGGTTCACCCCTCCACTTT	CASRLFRTGLGSPLHF
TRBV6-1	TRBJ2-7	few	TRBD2	TGTGCCAGCAGTACCCTCCCGGGACTAGCGGGGTTCTCCTACGAGCAGTACTTC	CASSTLPGLAGFSYEQYF
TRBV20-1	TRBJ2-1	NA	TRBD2	TGCAGTGCAAAGACTAGCGGGCAGGTTAGCTCCTACAATGAGCAGTTCTTC	CSAKTSGQVSSYNEQFF
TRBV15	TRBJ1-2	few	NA	TGTGCCACCAGCAGCAGTAACTATGGCTACACCTTC	CATSSSNYGYTF
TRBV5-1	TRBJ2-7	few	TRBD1	TGCGCCAGCAGCAGAGAGCCGGGACAGACCTACGAGCAGTACTTC	CASSREPGQTYEQYF
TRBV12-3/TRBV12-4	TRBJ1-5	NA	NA	TGTGCCAGCACCCACGGGTCATGGCAGCCCCAGCATTTT	CASTHGSWQPQHF
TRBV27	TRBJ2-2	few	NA	TGTGCCAGCAGTTTATCGGGGGACCTCACCGGGGAGCTGTTTTTT	CASSLSGDLTGELFF
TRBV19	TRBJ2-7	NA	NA	TGTGCCAGTAGTTTGACGTACCGGGACGAGCAGTACTTC	CASSLTYRDEQYF
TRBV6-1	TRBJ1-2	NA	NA	TGTGCCAGCAGTCCAGGGGTTGGGTATGGCTACACCTTC	CASSPGVGYGYTF
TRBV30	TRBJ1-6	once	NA	TGTGCCTGGAGTGTACTGTTCGGCGGGCGGAATTCACCCCTCCACTTT	CAWSVLFGGRNSPLHF
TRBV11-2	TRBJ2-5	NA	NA	TGTGCCAGCGGACGGGGGTCCCAAGAGACCCAGTACTTC	CASGRGSQETQYF
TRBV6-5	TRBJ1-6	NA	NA	TGTGCCAGCAGTTACTCGAAGCAGAGCTTAAGATCCGGACCATCACCCCTCCACTTT	CASSYSKQSLRSGPSPLHF